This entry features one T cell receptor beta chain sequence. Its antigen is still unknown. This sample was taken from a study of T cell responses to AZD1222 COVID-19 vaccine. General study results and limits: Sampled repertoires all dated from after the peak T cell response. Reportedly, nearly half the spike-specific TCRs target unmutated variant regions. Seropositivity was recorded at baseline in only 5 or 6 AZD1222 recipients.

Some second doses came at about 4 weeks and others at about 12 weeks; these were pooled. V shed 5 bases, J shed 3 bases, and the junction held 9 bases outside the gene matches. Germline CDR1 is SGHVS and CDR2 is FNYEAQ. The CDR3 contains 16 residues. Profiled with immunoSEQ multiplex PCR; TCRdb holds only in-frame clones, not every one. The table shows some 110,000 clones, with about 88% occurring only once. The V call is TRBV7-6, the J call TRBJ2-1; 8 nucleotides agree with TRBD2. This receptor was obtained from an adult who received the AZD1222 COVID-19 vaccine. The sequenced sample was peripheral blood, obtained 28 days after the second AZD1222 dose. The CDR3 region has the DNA TGTGCCAGCAGCGCCCCTCGGGGGGGGGACTACAATGAGCAGTTCTTC. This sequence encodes CASSAPRGGDYNEQFF.